A single sample gave rise to the 10 T cell receptor beta chains below, sequenced in a study of somatic mutations in cytotoxic T cells in rheumatoid arthritis. Some clones are missing from TCRdb's copy, which holds only in-frame ones; the method was immunoSEQ multiplex PCR. The table lists approximately 9,400 clones, about 84% of them singletons. The sequenced material came from CD8+ T cells sorted from blood. The receptors here all came from an adult with rheumatoid arthritis.

This clone is a singleton in its sample. The chain carries TRBV7-8 and TRBJ1-1; D is uncertain. Germline V gene lookup returns CDR1 SGHVS and CDR2 FQNEAQ. This CDR3 spans 14 amino acids. V gave up 5 bases and J gave up 4 bases, with 14 bases separating them. CDR3 residues: CASSPTSGTTEAFF. CDR3 in DNA: TGTGCCAGCAGCCCAACATCGGGAACCACTGAAGCTTTCTTT.

The chain carries TRBV5-5 and TRBJ1-1, with D possibly being TRBD1 (5 bases). Trimming left V 4 bases short and J 1 base short, with 14 bases between. This CDR3 is 15 amino acids long. CDR1 is SGHKS, CDR2 YYEKEE, per germline (reference sequence). The CDR3 here is CASSGGNGGNTEAFF. The CDR3 DNA reads TGTGCCAGCAGCGGTGGAAATGGGGGGAACACTGAAGCTTTCTTT.

This chain connects TRBV19 to TRBJ1-1, with D maybe TRBD1 (6 bases). Germline CDR1 is LNHDA and CDR2 is SQIVND (reference sequence). The CDR3 contains 12 residues. Trimming cost V 6 bases and J 4 bases, with 9 bases left between them. The CDR3 loop reads CASSPTGTEAFF. The DNA for the CDR3 is TGTGCCAGTAGCCCGACAGGCACTGAAGCTTTCTTT.

The chain joins TRBV5-8 to TRBJ1-5, with D possibly matching TRBD1 (5 bases). In germline, CDR1 is SGHTS, CDR2 YDEGEE. This CDR3 is built from 16 residues. Between the trimmed V and J ends, which lost 4 bases and 9 bases, there was a span of 23 bases. This CDR3 is CASSGLGGTEKRPQHF. Written as DNA, the CDR3 is TGTGCCAGCAGCGGCCTCGGGGGGACGGAGAAACGGCCCCAGCATTTT. Looking up the rest from reference TRBV5-8 and TRBJ1-5 gives the full variable domain: EAGVTQSPTHLIKTRGQQATLRCSPISGHTSVYWYQQALGLGLQFLLWYDEGEERNRGNFPPRFSGRQFPNYSSELNVNALELEDSALYLCASSGLGGTEKRPQHFGDGTRLSIL.

The V call is TRBV5-4, the J call TRBJ2-5; 7 nucleotides match TRBD1. This CDR3 region has 15 residues. V shed 5 bases, J shed 3 bases, and the junction held 10 bases outside the gene matches. CDR1 and CDR2 (germline): SGHNT, YYREEE (reference sequence). CDR3 residues: CASRYIGTAKETQYF. The CDR3 DNA sequence: TGTGCCAGCAGATATATCGGGACAGCTAAAGAGACCCAGTACTTC.

Notes on this clone: Different DNA sequences within this sample yield the same CDR3. The chain carries TRBV28 and TRBJ1-2; 7 bases are a match to TRBD1. V was pared by 1 base and J by 6 bases, with 8 bases of the junction left unmatched. This CDR3 has 15 residues. Germline CDR1 and CDR2: MDHEN and SYDVKM. The DNA of the CDR3 is TGTGCCAGCAGTTTATTATCCACAGGGGCGGATGGCTACACCTTC. Its protein is CASSLLSTGADGYTF.

V gene TRBV6-1 combines with J gene TRBJ2-5, with 7 bases identical to TRBD2. The germline CDR1 and CDR2 sequences are MNHNS and SASEGT. The CDR3 spans 17 residues. Trimming removed 2 bases from V and 5 bases from J; junction bases left unmatched: 14. CDR3 sequence (DNA): TGTGCCAGCAGTGAAATCTGGGCGGGGGTGACCATGGAGACCCAGTACTTC. Translating it yields CASSEIWAGVTMETQYF.

The chain is built from TRBV6-5 and TRBJ1-2; D remains unclear. Germline V lookup: CDR1 MNHEY, CDR2 SVGAGI. Trimming took 0 bases from V and 7 from J, leaving 9 bases between them. This CDR3 is 13 amino acids long. The CDR3 reads CASSYSNGVGYTF. In nucleotides, the CDR3 is TGTGCCAGCAGTTACTCGAACGGGGTTGGCTACACCTTC.

The chain joins TRBV9 to TRBJ2-3, with 8 bases fitting TRBD1. Losses at the gene ends were 0 bases for V and 1 base for J; bases not matched to a gene: 1. The CDR3 consists of 15 residues. CDR1 is SGDLS, CDR2 YYNGEE, per germline. The CDR3 DNA reads as TGTGCCAGCAGCGTAGCGGGACAGGGCACAGATACGCAGTATTTT. Translation gives CASSVAGQGTDTQYF.

The genes are TRBV19 and TRBJ2-3; D is undetermined. This CDR3 has 14 residues. Germline V gene data show CDR1 as LNHDA and CDR2 as SQIVND (reference sequence). V lost 3 bases, J lost 6 bases, and 13 bases lay in between. CDR3 residues: CASSIWANVDTQYF. CDR3 nucleotide sequence: TGTGCCAGTAGTATTTGGGCGAATGTGGATACGCAGTATTTT.